The 5 T cell receptor beta chains below come from one sample, sequenced in a study of OX40 agonist ivuxolimab in advanced cancers. Repertoires were generated with immunoSEQ multiplex PCR, while TCRdb's copy carries only in-frame clones and drops some. The data hold 70,000 or so clones, with approximately 91% observed a single time. The sequencing here drew on CD4+ or CD8+ T cells sorted from blood, taken in a trial of the OX40 agonist ivuxolimab. The receptors come from an adult with an advanced solid tumor such as melanoma, head and neck, liver or kidney cancer.

This clone was counted a single time. This chain uses TRBV10-2 with TRBJ2-2; 10 bases align to TRBD2. Germline loops: CDR1 WSHSY, CDR2 SAAADI. V was clipped by 7 bases and J by 4 bases; unmatched bases: 6. This CDR3 is built from 15 residues. The CDR3 nucleotides are TGCGCCAGCAAGCTAGCGGGAGACTTCACCGGGGAGCTGTTTTTT. It specifies CASKLAGDFTGELFF.

The chain couples TRBV2 to TRBJ2-3; weak D call: TRBD2 (5 bases). CDR1 and CDR2 (germline): SNHLY, FYNNEI. CDR3 size: 13 residues. CDR3: CSSNTGFTDTQYF. The CDR3 region has the DNA TGTTCTAGCAACACCGGTTTTACAGATACGCAGTATTTT.

The V call is TRBV5-1, the J call TRBJ2-3; no clear D gene. The length of the CDR3 is 12 residues. The germline V and J ends were trimmed by 0 bases and 6 bases, with 5 bases remaining between them. In germline, CDR1 is SGHRS, CDR2 YFSETQ. The CDR3 reads CASSLGRDTQYF. CDR3 coding DNA: TGCGCCAGCAGCTTGGGGCGTGATACGCAGTATTTT.

This chain connects TRBV2 to TRBJ2-1, with 14 bases aligning to TRBD2. V shed 6 bases, J shed 10 bases, and the junction held 14 bases outside the gene matches. The CDR3 runs to 17 residues. The germline V gene has CDR1 SNHLY and CDR2 FYNNEI. CDR3 DNA sequence: TGTGCCAGCAGCCCTGGGGGCCCTGGACTAGCGGGAGGCGAGCAGTTCTTC. It codes for CASSPGGPGLAGGEQFF. The full variable domain, its missing parts supplied by reference TRBV2 and TRBJ2-1, is EPEVTQTPSHQVTQMGQEVILRCVPISNHLYFYWYRQILGQKVEFLVSFYNNEISEKSEIFDDQFSVERPDGSNFTLKIRSTKLEDSAMYFCASSPGGPGLAGGEQFFGPGTRLTVL.

The gene calls are TRBV9 and TRBJ2-5; D call uncertain. CDR3 length: 13 amino acids. V was pared by 4 bases and J by 5 bases, with 12 bases between. Per the germline V gene, CDR1 is SGDLS and CDR2 is YYNGEE. The CDR3 here is CASSTGPRETQYF. The CDR3 DNA follows: TGTGCCAGCAGCACCGGCCCACGGGAGACCCAGTACTTC.